The rows below give T cell receptor beta chains drawn from one sample of a study of beta chain features in type 1 diabetes. Profiled with immunoSEQ multiplex PCR; TCRdb holds only in-frame clones, not every one. Among around 310,000 clones listed, about 11% were seen once. Source material: naive CD4+ T cells from blood. These receptors all stem from a woman aged 25 to 39 in good health. Both conserved end residues are part of each CDR3. The order of the fields is J gene, D gene, clone size, V gene, CDR3 DNA, CDR3 protein. The D gene is left open where the match is weak. Rows give clone size only sometimes, using once, few, many, or a class for an expanded clone.

TRBJ2-3,TRBD1,-,TRBV5-4,TGTGCCAGCAGCTTGGGGCAGACAGGGAGCACAGATACGCAGTATTTT,CASSLGQTGSTDTQYF
TRBJ1-1,TRBD1,few,TRBV27,TGTGCCAGCAGTTTCTCCCGACAGGGTGGGACTGAAGCTTTCTTT,CASSFSRQGGTEAFF
TRBJ1-2,TRBD1,-,TRBV29-1,TGCAGCGCCCTGACAGGGGAGGATGGCTACACCTTC,CSALTGEDGYTF
TRBJ2-1,TRBD2,few,TRBV7-2,TGTGCCAGCAGCCAAGGGACTAGCCCTAGCTCCTACAATGAGCAGTTCTTC,CASSQGTSPSSYNEQFF
TRBJ2-1,-,few,TRBV15,TGTGCCACCAGCAGAGATACGTCCGCGCGCAATGAGCAGTTCTTC,CATSRDTSARNEQFF
TRBJ2-5,-,few,TRBV5-1,TGCGCCAGCAGCTTGGCCCAGGAGACCCAGTACTTC,CASSLAQETQYF
TRBJ2-7,TRBD2,-,TRBV18,TGTGCCAGTTCCACTAGCGGGAGCTACGAGCAGTACTTC,CASSTSGSYEQYF
TRBJ2-1,TRBD2,few,TRBV6-8,TGTGCCAGCAGAAGCGGGAGGGATGTGTCCCTCGACAATGAGCAGTTCTTC,CASRSGRDVSLDNEQFF
TRBJ2-7,TRBD2,few,TRBV7-9,TGTGCCAGCAGCTTAACACTAGCGGGAGTGGGGTACGAGCAGTACTTC,CASSLTLAGVGYEQYF
TRBJ2-5,TRBD2,-,TRBV27,TGTGCCAGCAGTTTAGCGGGACTAGCGGGAAGGTGGTACTTC,CASSLAGLAGRWYF
TRBJ2-3,TRBD2,-,TRBV7-3,TGTGCCAGCAGCCACCTAGCGGGACCGGACGTCGATACGCAGTATTTT,CASSHLAGPDVDTQYF
TRBJ2-3,-,-,TRBV29-1,TGCAGCGTTTTGAGGGGGAAGAATACGCAGTATTTT,CSVLRGKNTQYF
TRBJ2-1,TRBD2,-,TRBV2,TGTGCCAGCACTGAACTAGCGGGAGGGCCCACTGAGCAGTTCTTC,CASTELAGGPTEQFF
TRBJ2-7,TRBD1,few,TRBV5-6,TGTGCCAGCAGCCTTTTAGGACAGGGGGCCTACGAGCAGTACTTC,CASSLLGQGAYEQYF
TRBJ2-5,TRBD2,few,TRBV27,TGTGCCAGCAGTACGAACTCCTGGACTAGCGGTCAAGAGACCCAGTACTTC,CASSTNSWTSGQETQYF
TRBJ2-1,-,few,TRBV6-5,TGTGCCAGCAGTTACTCGACTAGTTCTGACAATGAGCAGTTCTTC,CASSYSTSSDNEQFF
TRBJ2-7,TRBD1,-,TRBV19,TGTGCCAGTAGTGCCGGGACAGTGACCTACGAGCAGTACTTC,CASSAGTVTYEQYF
TRBJ2-1,-,few,TRBV4-1,TGCGCCAGCAGCCCACAAGTCGACAATGAGCAGTTCTTC,CASSPQVDNEQFF
TRBJ2-5,TRBD2,-,TRBV7-9,TGTGCCAGCAGCTTAGATCCGGCTAGCGGCGGGGAGACCCAGTACTTC,CASSLDPASGGETQYF
TRBJ1-1,TRBD1,few,TRBV18,TGTGCCAGCTCTCGACAGGGCCCTGAAGCTTTCTTT,CASSRQGPEAFF
TRBJ2-7,TRBD2,few,TRBV2,TGTGCCAGCACCAAAGGGACTAGCGGGGCCGGCGAGCAGTACTTC,CASTKGTSGAGEQYF
TRBJ2-1,TRBD1,few,TRBV5-6,TGTGCCAGCAGCTTGGTGGGACAGGGAGTTGGTGAGCAGTTCTTC,CASSLVGQGVGEQFF
TRBJ2-7,TRBD2,-,TRBV6-5,TGTGCCAGCAGTTTCCGCCGTAGCGGGGCCACCTACGAGCAGTACTTC,CASSFRRSGATYEQYF
TRBJ2-1,-,-,TRBV19,TGTGCCAGTCAAAGTCAGGTTCGGGGAAGGTTCAATGAGCAGTTCTTC,CASQSQVRGRFNEQFF
TRBJ2-1,TRBD2,-,TRBV4-3,TGCGCCAGCAGCCACCCTCCACTAGCGGGAGTCTACAATGAGCAGTTCTTC,CASSHPPLAGVYNEQFF
TRBJ1-1,TRBD1,-,TRBV7-3,TGTGCCAGCAGCCTTACAGGGGTGGACACTGAAGCTTTCTTT,CASSLTGVDTEAFF
TRBJ2-3,TRBD2,-,TRBV5-4,TGTGCCAGCAGCCCCTCCTCTAGCGGGGGTCGGGACACAGATACGCAGTATTTT,CASSPSSSGGRDTDTQYF
TRBJ2-2,TRBD1,-,TRBV19,TGTGCCAGTATCGGATACAGGGGTCGGACCGGGGAGCTGTTTTTT,CASIGYRGRTGELFF
TRBJ1-2,-,-,TRBV10-3,TGTGGAGTTTCGACAGGACCTTATGGCTACACCTTC,CGVSTGPYGYTF
TRBJ2-1,TRBD1,-,TRBV7-3,TGTGCCAGCAGCCCCGGGACAGGGCTAGTTGAGCAGTTCTTC,CASSPGTGLVEQFF